Reported below is one TCR beta chain. It lacks a known antigen. No clone much larger than this one lies a single base away; base qualities are absent. From a lookup of the germline V gene, CDR1 and CDR2 are SQVTM and ANQGSEA. V is pruned by 7 bases and J by 6 bases, leaving 11 bases of the junction without a gene match. The CDR3 contains 13 residues, cysteine and phenylalanine counted. Only the CDR3 region is kept as DNA, spanning 39 bases read in frame from base 1. The immunoSEQ Assay, a bias-controlled multiplex PCR, was used to amplify TCRbeta CDR3 regions from genomic DNA. Processing in the source paper ran as follows. The number of nucleated cells in each sample was estimated from the amplification of reference gene primers within the assay. To quantify the absolute abundance of each unique TCRbeta CDR3 rearrangement, sequence reads were collapsed and filtered. For each sample, productive Simpson clonality was calculated as the square root of Simpson's diversity index across productive rearrangements. TCRdb obtained this table from immuneACCESS and retained in-frame rearrangements with V and J assigned. These tables miss some clones; where compared with another copy, unresolved V genes account for less than half of the shortfall, and the remainder is unexplained. The V and J calls and clone size come from that table; D and trimming were worked out from the DNA. Here the sample has some 290,000 clones; 70% to 90% occur a single time. The ten largest clones capture approximately 4% of the sample.

The data stem from a study of blood T cell repertoires in COVID-19 (dated by TCRdb to 2018 to 2020). Turning to the overall study: Samples from collaborators originated in the United States, Italy and Spain and spanned both the acute and convalescent phases of COVID-19. The material from the prospective study consisted of cDNA or gDNA derived from T cells, B-cell-depleted T cells, or PBMCs. Subjects who had been exposed to COVID-19, were actively infected with it, or had recovered from it provided the deeply sampled blood TCRbeta repertoires that made up the dataset. The repertoires were released in a freely available public database intended as a resource for research on the immune response to SARS-CoV-2. The samples were drawn from two sources: the first 160 participants of the ongoing ImmuneRACE study, and 1,200 or so subjects contributed by 6 global collaborators. A de-identified subject ID, COVID-19 status, age in years and sex were almost always included in the sample metadata. Where available, HLA class I and class II types were taken from metadata supplied by the sample provider and were not determined by assay-based typing. Results and caveats for the whole study, not just this receptor: The quantity of clinical and demographic metadata differed by source and by participant and was supplied without curation.

Whole blood was collected in K2EDTA tubes by collaborating institutions according to the institutions' own protocols. For TCRbeta analysis, collaborators shipped samples in one of three forms: frozen whole blood, isolated PBMCs, or DNA extracted from either of those sample types. The clonotype originates from a man aged 18 to 29 with active or convalescent COVID-19. This sequence uses TRBV29-1 and TRBJ2-7; TRBD2 aligns with 8 central bases. Source material: peripheral blood. The base sequence is TGCAGCGCCCTCCGGGCGGGGGGAGGCGAGCAGTACTTC. It encodes CSALRAGGGEQYF.